This TCR beta chain appears in the sequencing data of a study of T-cell reconstitution after alpha-beta-depleted transplantation in children. The CDR3 contains 17 residues. Germline V gene sequence: CDR1 LNHDA, CDR2 SQIVND (reference sequence). V was clipped by 5 bases and J by 2 bases; unmatched bases: 10. Unique molecular identifiers were incorporated during preparation of the TCRbeta library. TCRdb ran MiXCR on the PCR reads and lists one entry per CDR3 protein. The sample yields around 580,000 distinct CDR3 sequences, roughly 23% seen once. General study points: Several patients had high TCRbeta diversity at day 60; it came from surviving recipient T cells and thymic progenitors. Among T cells one year after transplant, newly produced cells accounted for most counts and diversity. Reported findings indicate that, about two months after transplant, alpha-beta T cells came from several hundred expanded clones, which were derived from non-depleted graft cells.

With regard to this clonotype: Its antigen is undetermined.

The chain employs TRBV19 and TRBJ1-5; 9 bases match TRBD1. The receptor was derived from a boy less than two years old who had a stem cell transplant for acute myeloid leukemia, so the T cells may come from the graft donor. The specimen comprised PBMCs, mostly from graft donor cells, sampled 360 days after TCRalphabeta/CD19-depleted stem cell transplant. This CDR3 is CASSPDRGWSGNQPQHF. The CDR3 region has the DNA TGTGCCAGTAGTCCGGACAGGGGCTGGAGCGGCAATCAGCCCCAGCATTTT.